Listed here are 29 T cell receptor beta chains from one sample, sequenced in a study of tumor and adjacent non-tumor tissue in lung cancer. RNA was extracted from bulk tissue without any cell sorting. A modified ARM-PCR protocol with three rounds of nested PCR amplified TCRbeta. TCRdb analysed the multiplex PCR reads with MiXCR anew, one entry per CDR3 protein. The sample records 70,000 to 80,000 distinct CDR3 sequences, about two thirds being singletons. Sequencing was carried out using lung tumor tissue. These receptors all stem from a woman in her forties with non-small cell lung cancer.

This chain connects TRBV28 to TRBJ2-5; TRBD2 matches at 9 bases. This CDR3 has 18 amino acids. Germline V gene sequence: CDR1 MDHEN, CDR2 SYDVKM. V trimming: 6 bases; J trimming: 11 bases; junction bases outside the gene matches: 25. The CDR3 loop reads CASRTELAGRLVRETQYF. CDR3 DNA sequence: TGTGCCAGCAGAACCGAACTAGCGGGCAGACTCGTCCGAGAAACACAGTACTTC.

Worth noting for this clonotype: Given a much more abundant clone one base away, this may be a read error. V usage is TRBV4-2 and J usage is TRBJ2-3; 12 nucleotides match TRBD2. Per the germline V gene, CDR1 is LGHNA and CDR2 is YNFKEQ. The CDR3 consists of 19 residues. Losses at the gene ends were 0 bases for V and 4 bases for J; bases not matched to a gene: 11. CDR3: CASSQDRTSGILGADTQYF. The CDR3 nucleotides read TGTGCCAGCAGCCAAGATAGGACTAGCGGGATCCTTGGCGCAGATACGCAGTATTTT.

This clonotype has a single count. One end of the junction varies from germline; a read error may be responsible. The V call is TRBV5-5, the J call TRBJ1-2, with D possibly matching TRBD1 (6 bases). Germline loops: CDR1 SGHKS, CDR2 YYEKEE (reference sequence). This CDR3 is built from 14 residues. CDR3 coding DNA: TGTGCCATCAGCTGGGTACAGGGCATTGACGGCTACACCTTC. Protein sequence: CAISWVQGIDGYTF.

This clonotype was detected only a few times. In nucleotides, the CDR3 is TGTACCAACAGCTGGGAGGGGGTCGAGCAGTTCTTC. Translating gives CTNSWEGVEQFF. The chain combines TRBV11-3 with TRBJ2-1, with TRBD2 as a possible D gene (7 bases). The germline CDR1 and CDR2 sequences are SGHNT and YENEEA. The CDR3 is 12 amino acids.

This clonotype turned up a few times. Compared with germline, one end of the junction differs, possibly owing to a read error. The V gene is TRBV5-1, the J gene TRBJ1-4, with D perhaps matching TRBD1 (6 bases). In germline, CDR1 is SGHRS, CDR2 YFSETQ. The length of the CDR3 is 15 residues. Written as DNA, the CDR3 is TGCGTCAGCAGCCGCTCCGGACAGAATAATGAAAAACTGTTTTTT. This sequence encodes CVSSRSGQNNEKLFF.

This clonotype occurred a few times. A junction boundary mismatches the germline segment, possibly from a read error. The chain links TRBV29-1 to TRBJ2-3, with D possibly being TRBD2 (6 bases). The CDR3 is 14 residues long. Germline values: CDR1 SQVTM, CDR2 ANQGSEA. CDR3: CSDEDPGVGDTQYF. The CDR3 nucleotides are TGCAGCGATGAAGATCCGGGGGTCGGAGATACGCAGTATTTT.

Details on this clonotype: The missing conserved phenylalanine or tryptophan at the end of this CDR3 makes a read error likely. The chain is built from TRBV11-2 and TRBJ2-5; D is uncertain. The ends were cut back, 10 bases at V and 4 bases at J, with 25 bases in the middle. This CDR3 region has 16 residues. Germline V lookup: CDR1 SGHAT, CDR2 FQNNGV. CDR3 in amino acids: CANSFTNVGIGETQYL. DNA for the CDR3: TGTGCCAACAGTTTCACAAACGTGGGGATCGGAGAGACCCAGTACCTC.

The sample holds one count of this clonotype. At one of its ends the junction is not consistent with the germline gene, which may arise from a read error. This chain connects TRBV6-5 to TRBJ2-2; perhaps TRBD2 as D (6 bases). The CDR3 is 14 amino acids. In germline, CDR1 is MNHEY, CDR2 SVGAGI. DNA for the CDR3: TGTGCCAGCAGACTAGCTCCGAACAACGGAGAGCTGTTATTT. This encodes CASRLAPNNGELLF.

About this clonotype itself: It is likely a read error, because the conserved phenylalanine at the end of the CDR3 is missing. The V and J genes are TRBV11-2 and TRBJ2-7; D perhaps matches TRBD2 (6 bases). The CDR3 has 14 residues. The V gene's germline CDR1 is SGHAT and CDR2 FQNNGV. The CDR3 nucleotides are TGTGCAAGCAGCTCCCCCAAGGAGGGGTGGGAGCAGTACTTA. Its protein is CASSSPKEGWEQYL.

Many counts were recorded for this clonotype. This chain uses TRBV6-1 with TRBJ2-7; 7 bases are shared with TRBD1. CDR1 MNHNS and CDR2 SASEGT come from the germline V gene. The CDR3 contains 14 residues. The J segment lost 3 bases and the V segment lost 7 bases, leaving 9 bases of the junction unmatched. The CDR3 DNA reads as TGTGCCAGCACCCCGGGACAGAGACACTACGAGCAGTACTTC. Amino acids: CASTPGQRHYEQYF.

Of note for this clonotype: This clone may be a read error of a much larger clone one base away. V usage is TRBV7-9 and J usage is TRBJ2-1; D is perhaps TRBD2 (6 bases). Per germline, CDR1 SEHNR and CDR2 FQNEAQ (reference sequence). V gave up 1 base and J gave up 8 bases, with 18 bases separating them. The CDR3 runs to 16 residues. The CDR3 DNA sequence: TGTGCCAGCAGCTTAGAGAATCGGGAGTCTACGTATGAGCAGTTCTTC. Protein: CASSLENRESTYEQFF.

As regards this clonotype: One junction end disagrees with the germline gene, perhaps due to a read error. The V call is TRBV15, the J call TRBJ1-2; 8 bases are shared with TRBD1. The CDR3 spans 13 residues. Per the germline V gene, CDR1 is LNHNV and CDR2 is YYDKDF (reference sequence). CDR3 nucleotides: TGTGCCACCAACAGACAGGGGACCGGGGGCTACACCTTC. Amino acid sequence: CATNRQGTGGYTF.

To note about this clonotype: At one end, the junction sequence differs from germline, possibly due to a read error. The chain joins TRBV12-3 or TRBV12-4 to TRBJ1-2; possible D gene TRBD1, 5 bases. The CDR3 is 14 residues long. The CDR3 is CASSGLGGGRGYAF. The CDR3 DNA reads TGTGCCAGCAGTGGGCTTGGCGGGGGGAGAGGCTACGCCTTC.

A remark on this clonotype: One end of the junction fails to match germline, which may point to a read error. The chain is built from TRBV4-1 and TRBJ1-5; D remains ambiguous. CDR3 length equals 15 residues. Germline CDR1 reads MGHRA; CDR2 reads YSYEKL. DNA for the CDR3: TGCGGCAGCAGCCCAACTCCCACCATCACCAAACCCCAGCATTTT. Encoded protein: CGSSPTPTITKPQHF.

This rearrangement joins TRBV20-1 to TRBJ1-5; a weak D match, TRBD1 (5 bases). The V gene's germline CDR1 is DFQATT and CDR2 SNEGSKA (reference sequence). Trimming stripped 3 bases from V and 6 bases from J, with 9 bases between. This CDR3 contains 12 residues. CDR3: CSARGETQPQHF. The CDR3 DNA sequence: TGCAGTGCTAGGGGGGAGACTCAGCCCCAGCATTTT.

A word on this clonotype: Sequence at one end of the junction differs from germline and may be a read error. The chain has TRBV6-5 and TRBJ2-7; D gene unclear. This CDR3 comprises 13 residues. Germline V gives CDR1 MNHEY, CDR2 SVGAGI. DNA of the CDR3: TGTGCCAGCATAGGCAGACGTCGGAACGAGCTGTACTTC. This encodes CASIGRRRNELYF.

This clonotype was detected ten times or more. The chain has TRBV6-6 and TRBJ1-6; a possible D gene is TRBD1 (5 bases). CDR3 length: 14 residues. The V end lost 8 bases, the J end lost 7 bases, and 15 bases lay between the germline ends. Germline V CDR1 and CDR2: MNHNY, SVGAGI (reference sequence). The CDR3, as DNA: TGTGCCAGCGTCGAGGGACGAAGGAATTCACCCCTCCACTTT. Its translation: CASVEGRRNSPLHF.

A word on this clonotype: At one of its ends the junction is not consistent with the germline gene, which may arise from a read error. The chain carries TRBV6-6 and TRBJ2-3; TRBD1 aligns across 11 bases. CDR1 is MNHNY, CDR2 SVGAGI, per germline (reference sequence). The CDR3 contains 14 residues. The CDR3 sequence: CASTGQGGTYTQYF. The CDR3 DNA reads TGTGCCAGTACGGGACAGGGGGGCACATATACGCAGTATTTT.

With respect to this clonotype: Likely a read error: the CDR3 ends without its conserved phenylalanine or tryptophan. It is unclear where the CDR3 begins or ends on the DNA, so no DNA is shown, and the CDR3 is as TCRdb lists it. The gene calls are TRBV6-1 and TRBJ2-7; the table's D call of TRBD1 was not tested on the DNA. Including both end residues, the CDR3 is 14 amino acids long. Looked up from germline, CDR1 is MNHNS and CDR2 is SASEGT. Here the CDR3 reads CASMRNGQEDEKYS.

About this clonotype itself: Without the conserved terminal phenylalanine or tryptophan, this CDR3 likely stems from a read error. V and J are TRBV6-6 and TRBJ1-6, with TRBD1 matching over 9 bases. This CDR3 spans 15 amino acids. After removal of 4 bases from V and 11 bases from J, the junction contained 9 bases not matched to a gene. In germline, CDR1 is MNHNY, CDR2 SVGAGI (reference sequence). The CDR3 nucleotides are TGTGCCAGCAGTTTAAGGACAGGGGAGTATACACCCCTCCACCTT. Encoded protein: CASSLRTGEYTPLHL.

Many counts were recorded for this clonotype. The chain recombines TRBV29-1 with TRBJ2-7; TRBD2 matches at 14 bases. The CDR3 contains 15 residues. The germline CDR1 and CDR2 sequences are SQVTM and ANQGSEA. With 6 bases clipped from V and 2 bases from J, the junction kept 6 bases outside the gene matches. The DNA for the CDR3 is TGCAGCGTCACGACTAGCGGGAGGGCCACCTACGAGCAGTACTTC. As protein: CSVTTSGRATYEQYF.

Regarding this clonotype: Its ends do not fully match the called genes, so a read error is possible. The CDR3, as DNA: TGTGTCAGCAGGGGTGCGGGGGTCGAACCCCGGCTGAATACGCAGTATTTT. Translating gives CVSRGAGVEPRLNTQYF. V usage is TRBV6-1 and J usage is TRBJ2-3, with a possible D match to TRBD2 (7 bases). The CDR3 has 17 residues. Per germline, CDR1 MNHNS and CDR2 SASEGT.

This chain links TRBV9 with TRBJ2-7; 8 bases agree with TRBD1. This CDR3 is built from 16 residues. CDR1 and CDR2 from the germline V gene are SGDLS and YYNGEE. With 0 bases clipped from V and 3 bases from J, the junction kept 8 bases outside the gene matches. CDR3 in amino acids: CASSVAGGSYYYEQYF. The CDR3 coding sequence is TGTGCCAGCAGCGTAGCAGGGGGCTCTTACTACTACGAGCAGTACTTC. Full variable domain (remainder filled in from reference TRBV9 and TRBJ2-7): DSGVTQTPKHLITATGQRVTLRCSPRSGDLSVYWYQQSLDQGLQFLIQYYNGEERAKGNILERFSAQQFPDLHSELNLSSLELGDSALYFCASSVAGGSYYYEQYFGPGTRLTVT.

As regards this clonotype: A much larger clone sits a single nucleotide away, making a read error possible. The V gene is TRBV7-8, the J gene TRBJ1-2; TRBD1 matches 10 bases. The CDR3 is made up of 13 amino acids. CDR1 SGHVS and CDR2 FQNEAQ come from the germline V gene. CDR3 sequence (DNA): TGTACCAGCAGTCGGACAGGGGGCTATGGCTACACCTTC. Its translation is CTSSRTGGYGYTF.

This clonotype was seen many times. The chain links TRBV20-1 to TRBJ2-4, with 8 bases matching TRBD1. The CDR3 consists of 17 residues. Trimming at V came to 3 bases and at J to 1 base, leaving 11 bases not matched to a gene. The V gene's germline CDR1 is DFQATT and CDR2 SNEGSKA (reference sequence). The DNA for the CDR3 is TGCAGTGCTAGTTCGTTTGGACAGGGAGGCGCCAAAAACATTCAGTACTTC. This gives the protein CSASSFGQGGAKNIQYF.

This clonotype was counted between two and nine times. A much larger clone differs from this one at a single base, so this may be a read error. Likely a read error: the CDR3 ends without its conserved phenylalanine or tryptophan. The chain is built from TRBV28 and TRBJ1-2; D gene ambiguous. There are 16 residues in the CDR3. Germline V gives CDR1 MDHEN, CDR2 SYDVKM. Trimming cost V 2 bases and J 3 bases, with 16 bases left between them. CDR3 in DNA: TGTGCCAGCAGTTTAGATTGGGAGGGTCGCGACTATGGCTACACCTCC. Its protein is CASSLDWEGRDYGYTS.

This chain uses TRBV11-2 with TRBJ2-1; 11 bases map to TRBD2. J gave up 10 bases and V 4 bases, and 18 bases lay outside the gene matches. The germline V gene has CDR1 SGHAT and CDR2 FQNNGV. The CDR3 is 18 residues long. Here the CDR3 DNA reads TGTGCCAGCAGCTCGCACGTCGTAACTAGCGGGGGTCTAAGGGAGCAGTTCTTC. This sequence encodes CASSSHVVTSGGLREQFF.

This chain connects TRBV29-1 to TRBJ2-4, with a possible D match to TRBD2 (7 bases). The CDR3 has 16 residues. V shed 5 bases and J shed 2 bases, with 19 bases lying between them. Germline CDR1 is SQVTM and CDR2 is ANQGSEA. The CDR3 region is CSVRAGDRGTKNIQYF. The DNA of the CDR3 is TGCAGCGTTCGGGCGGGGGATAGGGGGACCAAAAACATTCAGTACTTC.

The rearrangement links TRBV5-1 to TRBJ2-7; no clear D. Trimming removed 2 bases at V and 5 bases at J, with 8 bases between. Looked up from germline, CDR1 is SGHRS and CDR2 is YFSETQ. The CDR3 sequence is 12 residues long. The CDR3 DNA sequence: TGCGCCAGCAGCTTAGGAGATCACGAGCAGTACTTC. Protein: CASSLGDHEQYF.